Below are 26 T cell receptor beta chains sequenced from a single sample in a study of CD8 T cells in Susac syndrome. RNA was extracted with the RNeasy kit, and a quantity of about 0.45 to 1 ug was reverse transcribed using random hexamers. TCRdb re-called the immunoSEQ multiplex PCR reads through MiXCR, storing one row per CDR3 protein. Seen here are tens of thousands of distinct CDR3 sequences, under 96% observed once, and the top ten hold 0.095% to 0.13%. What was sequenced was CD4+ T cells from PBMCs. The receptors stem from a human donor with multiple sclerosis.

The rearrangement links TRBV20-1 to TRBJ2-1, with 10 bases aligning to TRBD2. This CDR3 comprises 15 residues. J lost 4 bases, V lost 3 bases, and 6 bases had no gene match. Looked up from germline, CDR1 is DFQATT and CDR2 is SNEGSKA (reference sequence). For the CDR3, the DNA is TGCAGTGCTAGTCTTCCAGCGGGGGGGTACAATGAGCAGTTCTTC. It encodes CSASLPAGGYNEQFF.

V gene TRBV3-1 combines with J gene TRBJ2-3, with D tentatively TRBD2 (5 bases). Per the germline V gene, CDR1 is LGHDT and CDR2 is YNNKEL (reference sequence). Trimming shortened V by 4 bases and J by 2 bases, and 13 bases separated the two germline ends. The CDR3 loop spans 15 amino acids. CDR3 DNA: TGTGCCAGCAGCCCTCGGGGTACCGCCACAGATACGCAGTATTTT. Translated: CASSPRGTATDTQYF.

In DNA, the CDR3 is TGTGCCAGCAGCCAACGATCGGGCGGCTACACCTTC. This codes for CASSQRSGGYTF. This rearrangement joins TRBV3-1 to TRBJ1-2; D unclear. Per the germline V gene, CDR1 is LGHDT and CDR2 is YNNKEL (reference sequence). The germline V and J ends were trimmed by 2 bases and 8 bases, with 9 bases remaining between them. This CDR3 is 12 amino acids long.

The chain has TRBV7-3 and TRBJ2-5, with 15 bases matching TRBD2. The CDR3 contains 18 residues. Germline V gives CDR1 SGHTA, CDR2 FQGTGA. Trimming took 4 bases from V and 10 from J; bases not matched to a gene: 16. CDR3 loop: CASSSVSRTSGGAAVQYF. The CDR3 DNA is TGTGCCAGCAGCTCGGTCTCGCGGACTAGCGGGGGGGCCGCCGTCCAGTACTTC.

The genes are TRBV6-2 or TRBV6-3 and TRBJ1-2; the D gene is possibly TRBD1 (5 bases). The germline V gene has CDR1 MNHEY and CDR2 SVGEGT. CDR3 size: 12 residues. Trimming removed 7 bases at V and 4 bases at J, with 10 bases between. CDR3 residues: CASTGGFYGYTF. The CDR3, as DNA: TGTGCCAGCACCGGGGGATTCTATGGCTACACCTTC.

The V and J genes are TRBV25-1 and TRBJ2-5, with 8 bases aligning to TRBD2. CDR1 and CDR2 from the germline V gene are MGHDK and SYGVNS. CDR3 length: 14 amino acids. With V trimmed by 8 bases and J by 5 bases, 10 bases remained unmatched. The CDR3 sequence is CASADIPGGETQYF. CDR3 DNA sequence: TGTGCCAGCGCCGACATCCCGGGAGGGGAGACCCAGTACTTC.

The chain recombines TRBV7-3 with TRBJ2-5; D not resolved. CDR3 size: 13 residues. Germline CDR1 reads SGHTA; CDR2 reads FQGTGA. V was clipped by 0 bases and J by 0 bases, with 2 bases between them. The CDR3 spells CASSLTNQETQYF. CDR3 sequence (DNA): TGTGCCAGCAGCTTAACAAACCAAGAGACCCAGTACTTC.

The chain has TRBV10-2 and TRBJ2-6; TRBD2 might be the D (6 bases). Germline values: CDR1 WSHSY, CDR2 SAAADI. V dropped 0 bases and J dropped 4 bases, with 13 bases sitting between them. This CDR3 contains 17 residues. The CDR3 loop reads CASSESGGGNGANVLTF. The CDR3 DNA sequence: TGCGCCAGCAGTGAGTCGGGTGGAGGGAACGGGGCCAACGTCCTGACTTTC.

The V gene is TRBV5-4, the J gene TRBJ1-2; D unclear. Germline V gene sequence: CDR1 SGHNT, CDR2 YYREEE (reference sequence). The V end lost 0 bases, the J end lost 4 bases, and 10 bases lay between the germline ends. This CDR3 spans 14 amino acids. The CDR3 region is CASSLDMGSYGYTF. CDR3 in DNA: TGTGCCAGCAGCTTGGACATGGGGTCCTATGGCTACACCTTC.

The chain uses TRBV5-1 and TRBJ1-5; the D is unclear. Per the germline V gene, CDR1 is SGHRS and CDR2 is YFSETQ. V gave up 4 bases and J gave up 0 bases, with 5 bases separating them. The CDR3 sequence is 13 residues long. In DNA form, the CDR3 reads TGCGCCAGCAGCCAATATAGCAATCAGCCCCAGCATTTT. It is translated as CASSQYSNQPQHF.

The V gene is TRBV5-1, the J gene TRBJ1-2; 8 bases are shared with TRBD1. The V gene end was trimmed by 0 bases and the J gene end by 4 bases; junction bases not matched to a gene: 5. Germline CDR1 reads SGHRS; CDR2 reads YFSETQ. The CDR3 has 15 residues. CDR3 DNA: TGCGCCAGCAGCTTGGGGCAGGGGGCGATCTATGGCTACACCTTC. Protein sequence: CASSLGQGAIYGYTF. Looking up the rest from reference TRBV5-1 and TRBJ1-2 gives the full variable domain: KAGVTQTPRYLIKTRGQQVTLSCSPISGHRSVSWYQQTPGQGLQFLFEYFSETQRNKGNFPGRFSGRQFSNSRSEMNVSTLELGDSALYLCASSLGQGAIYGYTFGSGTRLTVV.

This chain connects TRBV3-1 to TRBJ2-7, with TRBD1 as a possible D gene (6 bases). The CDR3 has 15 residues. The germline gives CDR1 LGHDT, CDR2 YNNKEL (reference sequence). The V end lost 4 bases, the J end lost 3 bases, and 16 bases lay between the germline ends. The CDR3 DNA reads TGTGCCAGCAGCCCTTCTAGGGGGTTCAACTACGAGCAGTACTTC. This gives the protein CASSPSRGFNYEQYF.

This clonotype appeared once. This chain connects TRBV4-1 to TRBJ1-4; 7 nucleotides match TRBD1. This CDR3 region has 16 residues. In germline, CDR1 is MGHRA, CDR2 YSYEKL. V shed 3 bases, J shed 8 bases, and the junction held 12 bases outside the gene matches. The CDR3 spells CASSQANRGGEEKLFF. The DNA of the CDR3 is TGCGCCAGCAGCCAGGCTAACAGGGGCGGGGAGGAAAAACTGTTTTTT.

J is TRBJ2-7 and V is TRBV7-2; the match to TRBD1 covers 9 bases. Germline loops: CDR1 SGHTA, CDR2 FQGNSA. The CDR3 extends over 14 amino acids. V was clipped by 1 base and J by 5 bases; unmatched bases: 3. DNA for the CDR3: TGTGCCAGCAGCTTAGTGGACAGGGGAAACGAGCAGTACTTC. Amino acid sequence: CASSLVDRGNEQYF.

The V call is TRBV4-2, the J call TRBJ2-1; 7 nucleotides agree with TRBD2. V lost 1 base, J lost 7 bases, and 4 bases stayed unmatched. CDR3 length: 14 residues. CDR1 and CDR2 from the germline V gene are LGHNA and YNFKEQ. CDR3 in DNA: TGTGCCAGCAGCCAAGGGGGGGGGAGGAATGAGCAGTTCTTC. Residues: CASSQGGGRNEQFF.

V usage is TRBV11-1 and J usage is TRBJ2-1; 10 bases are shared with TRBD2. Germline trimming cut 5 bases from V and 4 bases from J; bases unmatched to any gene: 5. CDR3 length: 15 amino acids. Per the germline V gene, CDR1 is SGHAT and CDR2 is FQDESV (reference sequence). The CDR3 coding sequence is TGTGCCAGCAGCCTGACTAGCGGGCAGTACAATGAGCAGTTCTTC. Translation: CASSLTSGQYNEQFF.

The chain uses TRBV2 and TRBJ2-7; D is unresolved. Germline CDR1 is SNHLY and CDR2 is FYNNEI. The CDR3 has 12 residues. Trimming pared 4 bases from V and 7 bases from J, leaving 11 bases between. The CDR3: CASSVNLGEQYF. Written as DNA, the CDR3 is TGTGCCAGCAGTGTAAATTTGGGAGAGCAGTACTTC. The full variable domain, rest sourced from reference TRBV2 and TRBJ2-7, is EPEVTQTPSHQVTQMGQEVILRCVPISNHLYFYWYRQILGQKVEFLVSFYNNEISEKSEIFDDQFSVERPDGSNFTLKIRSTKLEDSAMYFCASSVNLGEQYFGPGTRLTVT.

Turning to this clonotype: The junction and the germline gene differ at one end; a read error may be behind it. V and J are TRBV13 and TRBJ1-2, with D maybe TRBD1 (5 bases). This CDR3 is built from 14 residues. Looked up from germline, CDR1 is PRHDT and CDR2 is FYEKMQ (reference sequence). The CDR3 region is CASTLFFRDGGYTF. In DNA, the CDR3 is TGTGCCAGCACCTTATTTTTCAGGGATGGTGGCTACACCTTC.

V and J are TRBV7-2 and TRBJ2-4; 9 positions match TRBD2. The germline gives CDR1 SGHTA, CDR2 FQGNSA. The CDR3 totals 19 residues. Unmatched junction bases numbered 12, after V lost 3 bases and J lost 0 bases. CDR3 in amino acids: CASSFPLGAGGVAKNIQYF. DNA of the CDR3: TGTGCCAGCAGCTTCCCCCTTGGAGCGGGGGGTGTAGCCAAAAACATTCAGTACTTC. Looking up the rest from reference TRBV7-2 and TRBJ2-4 gives the full variable domain: GAGVSQSPSNKVTEKGKDVELRCDPISGHTALYWYRQSLGQGLEFLIYFQGNSAPDKSGLPSDRFSAERTGGSVSTLTIQRTQQEDSAVYLCASSFPLGAGGVAKNIQYFGAGTRLSVL.

This chain joins TRBV29-1 and TRBJ2-5, with D maybe TRBD2 (5 bases). This CDR3 has 12 residues. The V end was cut by 7 bases, the J end by 4 bases, with 13 bases between. CDR1 SQVTM and CDR2 ANQGSEA come from the germline V gene. CDR3 nucleotides: TGCAGCGCTTCGACCGAGGGAGAGACCCAGTACTTC. It encodes CSASTEGETQYF.

The chain employs TRBV5-1 and TRBJ1-2; D remains ambiguous. Germline-derived CDR1 and CDR2 are SGHRS and YFSETQ. The CDR3 is 16 residues long. The V and J ends lost 5 bases and 2 bases respectively, with 19 bases between them. In DNA form, the CDR3 reads TGCGCCAGCAGACCGGGCCCCGCGAGGCCGAACTATGGCTACACCTTC. This encodes CASRPGPARPNYGYTF.

This clonotype was recorded once. V gene TRBV5-1 combines with J gene TRBJ2-7, with 9 bases fitting TRBD1. CDR1 is SGHRS, CDR2 YFSETQ, per germline. V lost 0 bases to trimming and J lost 4 bases; unmatched junction nucleotides: 2. This CDR3 has 14 amino acids. CDR3 loop: CASSLAGQGYEQYF. CDR3 nucleotide sequence: TGCGCCAGCAGCTTGGCCGGACAGGGGTACGAGCAGTACTTC. Full variable domain (rest looked up from reference TRBV5-1 and TRBJ2-7): KAGVTQTPRYLIKTRGQQVTLSCSPISGHRSVSWYQQTPGQGLQFLFEYFSETQRNKGNFPGRFSGRQFSNSRSEMNVSTLELGDSALYLCASSLAGQGYEQYFGPGTRLTVT.

The chain uses TRBV14 and TRBJ2-3; D is perhaps TRBD1 or TRBD2 (5 bases each). Germline V gives CDR1 SGHDN, CDR2 FVKESK. The CDR3 covers 13 residues. Trimming pared 3 bases from V and 13 bases from J, leaving 17 bases between. The CDR3: CASSQGGVGREYF. The DNA of the CDR3 is TGTGCCAGCAGCCAGGGTGGTGTGGGACGCGAGTATTTT.

DNA for the CDR3: TGTGCCAGCAGCCCGCCCCCGGGACTAGCATCCCAAGAGACCCAGTACTTC. Amino acids: CASSPPPGLASQETQYF. The chain is built from TRBV5-6 and TRBJ2-5; TRBD2 agrees at 9 bases. This CDR3 contains 17 residues. The trim removed 4 bases at V and 1 base at J, leaving 11 bases unmatched. Germline CDR1 SGHDT, CDR2 YYEEEE.

This clonotype was detected a few times. The V and J genes are TRBV20-1 and TRBJ2-5, with D tentatively TRBD1 (6 bases). With 2 bases removed from V and 2 bases from J, the gap between germline ends came to 9 bases. Germline CDR1 reads DFQATT; CDR2 reads SNEGSKA (reference sequence). There are 13 residues in the CDR3. DNA of the CDR3: TGCAGTGCTAGAAGGGGGACGCAAGAGACCCAGTACTTC. Residues: CSARRGTQETQYF.

V gene TRBV27 combines with J gene TRBJ1-2, with TRBD1 as a possible D gene (5 bases). Germline V gene sequence: CDR1 MNHEY, CDR2 SMNVEV (reference sequence). There are 13 residues in the CDR3. Trimming left V 6 bases short and J 4 bases short, with 12 bases between. Here the CDR3 DNA reads TGTGCCAGCAGCAAAGCAGGGCCCTATGGCTACACCTTC. As protein: CASSKAGPYGYTF.